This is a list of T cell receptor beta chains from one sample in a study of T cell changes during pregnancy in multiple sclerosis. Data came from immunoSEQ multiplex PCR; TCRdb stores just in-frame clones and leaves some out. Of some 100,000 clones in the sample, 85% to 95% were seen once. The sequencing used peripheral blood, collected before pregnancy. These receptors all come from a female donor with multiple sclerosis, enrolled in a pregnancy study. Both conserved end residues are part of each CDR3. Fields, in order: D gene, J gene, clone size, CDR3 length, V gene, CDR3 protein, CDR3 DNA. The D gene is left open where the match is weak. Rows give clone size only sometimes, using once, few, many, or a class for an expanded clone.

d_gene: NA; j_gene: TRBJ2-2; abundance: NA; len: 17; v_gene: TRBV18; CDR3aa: CASSPLGKGANTGELFF; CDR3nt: TGTGCCAGCTCACCACTCGGGAAGGGGGCGAACACCGGGGAGCTGTTTTTT
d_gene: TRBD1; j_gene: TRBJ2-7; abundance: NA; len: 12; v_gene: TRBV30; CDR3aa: CAWSEHPQGEYF; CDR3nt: TGTGCCTGGAGTGAACACCCACAGGGGGAGTACTTC
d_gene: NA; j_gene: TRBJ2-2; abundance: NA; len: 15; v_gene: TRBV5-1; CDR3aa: CASSLGGVNTGELFF; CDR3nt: TGCGCCAGCAGCTTGGGCGGGGTGAACACCGGGGAGCTGTTTTTT
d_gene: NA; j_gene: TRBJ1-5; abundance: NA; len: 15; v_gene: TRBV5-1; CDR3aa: CASSLDGQGGEPQHF; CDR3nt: TGCGCCAGCAGCTTGGACGGCCAGGGCGGCGAGCCCCAGCATTTT
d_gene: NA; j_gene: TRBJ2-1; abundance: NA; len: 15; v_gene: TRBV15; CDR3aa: CATSKGRIIDNEQFF; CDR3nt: TGTGCCACCAGCAAAGGGAGGATAATCGACAATGAGCAGTTCTTC
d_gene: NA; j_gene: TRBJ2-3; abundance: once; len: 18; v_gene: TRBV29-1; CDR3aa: CSVSAVGAAGVGTDTQYF; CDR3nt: TGCAGCGTCTCCGCGGTAGGGGCCGCTGGAGTCGGCACAGATACGCAGTATTTT
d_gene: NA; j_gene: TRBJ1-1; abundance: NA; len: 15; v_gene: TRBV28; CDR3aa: CASSTISLMNTEAFF; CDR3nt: TGTGCCAGCAGCACTATCTCCCTAATGAACACTGAAGCTTTCTTT
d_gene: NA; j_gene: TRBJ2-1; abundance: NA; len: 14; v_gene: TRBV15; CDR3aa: CATSLKGGANEQFF; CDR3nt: TGTGCCACTTCCCTGAAGGGAGGTGCGAATGAGCAGTTCTTC
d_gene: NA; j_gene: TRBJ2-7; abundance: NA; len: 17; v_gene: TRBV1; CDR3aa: CTSSPERGAGAPYEQYF; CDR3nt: TGCACCAGCAGCCCCGAACGGGGAGCGGGAGCACCCTACGAGCAGTACTTC
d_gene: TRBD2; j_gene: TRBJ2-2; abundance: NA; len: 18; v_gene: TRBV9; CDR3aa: CASSHSAGEVTNTGELFF; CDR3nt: TGTGCCAGCAGTCATTCAGCGGGAGAAGTAACGAACACCGGGGAGCTGTTTTTT
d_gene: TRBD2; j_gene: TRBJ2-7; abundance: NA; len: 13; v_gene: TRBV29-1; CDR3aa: CSVSGLPPYEQYF; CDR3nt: TGCAGCGTCTCGGGACTACCGCCCTACGAGCAGTACTTC
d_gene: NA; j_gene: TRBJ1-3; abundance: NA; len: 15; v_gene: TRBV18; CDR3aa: CASSPSGRAGNTIYF; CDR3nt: TGTGCCAGCTCACCTTCTGGCAGGGCTGGAAACACCATATATTTT
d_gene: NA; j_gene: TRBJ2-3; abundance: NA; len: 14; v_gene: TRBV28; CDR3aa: CASNFAGFADTQYF; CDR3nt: TGTGCCAGCAATTTCGCGGGTTTCGCAGATACGCAGTATTTT
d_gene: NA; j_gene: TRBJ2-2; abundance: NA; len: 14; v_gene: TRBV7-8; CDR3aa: CASSLVSGSGELFF; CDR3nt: TGTGCCAGCAGCTTAGTGTCAGGGTCCGGGGAGCTGTTTTTT
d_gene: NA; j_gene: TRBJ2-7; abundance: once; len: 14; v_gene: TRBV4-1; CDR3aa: CASSQQGGNYEQYF; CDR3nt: TGCGCCAGCAGCCAGCAGGGTGGAAACTACGAGCAGTACTTC